This entry lists 19 T cell receptor beta chains sequenced from one sample in a study of vaccination effects on CD4 cells after COVID-19. No antigen has been identified for these receptors. Using immunoSEQ multiplex PCR, the repertoire was profiled, and TCRdb retains in-frame clones only, with some absent. The sample yields approximately 57,000 clones, 78% seen once. Subsequent to less than eleven days of culture, CD4+ T cells were isolated. Two-dose vaccination with either BNT162b2 or mRNA-1273 was given to the participants. The specimen was CD4+ T cells from PBMCs cultured without peptide, collected after COVID-19 vaccination. The source of these receptors is a human donor who received a COVID-19 vaccine.

This clone has more than one count but fewer than ten. This chain connects TRBV5-6 to TRBJ2-7, with 12 bases matching TRBD2. There are 16 residues in the CDR3. V shed 3 bases and J 1 base; nucleotides not matched to a gene: 5. Germline lookup yields CDR1 SGHDT and CDR2 YYEEEE. The CDR3: CASSSAGLAGSYEQYF. The CDR3 nucleotides are TGTGCCAGCAGCTCCGCTGGACTAGCGGGGTCCTACGAGCAGTACTTC.

The chain joins TRBV6-5 to TRBJ2-2, with 8 bases that match TRBD2. V shed 10 bases and J 0 bases; nucleotides not matched to a gene: 7. CDR1 is MNHEY, CDR2 SVGAGI, per germline. The CDR3 has 15 residues. The DNA for the CDR3 is TGTGCCACCGGGAGGGAGGCCTCGAACACCGGGGAGCTGTTTTTT. Its translation: CATGREASNTGELFF.

The CDR3 bases are TGTGCCAGCTCACCACTTCTAGCGCCGAACACCGGGGAGCTGTTTTTT. Protein: CASSPLLAPNTGELFF. V is TRBV18 and J is TRBJ2-2, with a possible D match to TRBD2 (6 bases). Looked up from germline, CDR1 is KGHSH and CDR2 is LQKENI. V dropped 1 base and J dropped 0 bases, with 9 bases sitting between them. CDR3 size: 16 residues.

The chain carries TRBV9 and TRBJ1-1; perhaps TRBD1 as D (6 bases). The CDR3 spans 15 residues. The V end was cut by 0 bases, the J end by 5 bases, with 14 bases between. The germline V gene encodes CDR1 SGDLS and CDR2 YYNGEE. In DNA, the CDR3 is TGTGCCAGCAGCGTAGGGGGGGCAGGGCGGACTGAAGCTTTCTTT. It translates to CASSVGGAGRTEAFF.

This chain connects TRBV9 to TRBJ1-5, with D unclear. Germline loops: CDR1 SGDLS, CDR2 YYNGEE. The V gene lost 3 bases and the J gene lost 7 bases, with 17 bases spanning the gap. This CDR3 contains 15 residues. The CDR3 DNA reads as TGTGCCAGCAGCGGCGGGTCTACCTACGACCAGCCCCAGCATTTT. Amino acid sequence: CASSGGSTYDQPQHF.

The V gene is TRBV7-2, the J gene TRBJ1-4; maybe TRBD1 (6 bases). V was pared by 1 base and J by 4 bases, with 10 bases between. Germline V gene sequence: CDR1 SGHTA, CDR2 FQGNSA. There are 15 residues in the CDR3. CDR3 DNA: TGTGCCAGCAGCTTAGTCAGGGGCTATAATGAAAAACTGTTTTTT. Translation: CASSLVRGYNEKLFF.

V usage is TRBV7-9 and J usage is TRBJ1-6, with TRBD1 as a possible D gene (5 bases). The germline gives CDR1 SEHNR, CDR2 FQNEAQ (reference sequence). Trimming took off 6 bases at V and 4 bases at J, with 13 bases between the two ends. This CDR3 spans 15 amino acids. CDR3 nucleotide sequence: TGTGCCAGCAGTTTCATTCAGGGATATAATTCACCCCTCCACTTT. Protein: CASSFIQGYNSPLHF.

This sequence joins TRBV5-1 and TRBJ1-2, with D possibly TRBD1 on 5 matching bases. The V end lost 0 bases, the J end lost 4 bases, and 13 bases lay between the germline ends. CDR1 and CDR2 from the germline V gene are SGHRS and YFSETQ. This CDR3 is 15 amino acids long. The CDR3, as DNA: TGCGCCAGCAGCTTGGACGGGGCAGCAAGCTATGGCTACACCTTC. This sequence encodes CASSLDGAASYGYTF.

The chain is built from TRBV5-1 and TRBJ2-3, with D unresolved. Germline V CDR1 and CDR2: SGHRS, YFSETQ. Trimming pared 3 bases from V and 2 bases from J, leaving 1 base between. The CDR3 consists of 11 residues. For the CDR3, the DNA is TGCGCCAGCAGCTCCACAGATACGCAGTATTTT. Its translation is CASSSTDTQYF.

The chain employs TRBV14 and TRBJ2-1; no clear D. The CDR3 totals 13 residues. Germline CDR1 SGHDN, CDR2 FVKESK. V dropped 3 bases and J dropped 9 bases, with 12 bases sitting between them. The CDR3 sequence: CASSHRSLGEQFF. In nucleotides, the CDR3 is TGTGCCAGCAGCCACCGGTCCTTGGGTGAGCAGTTCTTC.

This sequence joins TRBV24-1 and TRBJ2-3; D is uncertain. Germline values: CDR1 KGHDR, CDR2 SFDVKD. The CDR3 is 13 amino acids. Between the trimmed V and J ends, which lost 5 bases and 0 bases, there was a span of 5 bases. CDR3 coding DNA: TGTGCCACCAGTGGGTTTAGCACAGATACGCAGTATTTT. Protein: CATSGFSTDTQYF.

The rearrangement joins TRBV29-1 to TRBJ1-1; D is ambiguous. The CDR3 length is 13 residues. V lost 7 bases and J 1 base, leaving 13 bases between the germline ends. CDR1 is SQVTM, CDR2 ANQGSEA, per germline. CDR3 residues: CSALRVENTEAFF. The CDR3 nucleotides read TGCAGCGCCCTACGGGTAGAGAACACTGAAGCTTTCTTT.

The CDR3 nucleotides are TGTGCCAGCAGCTCGGGACATACCGATACGCAGTATTTT. The encoded protein is CASSSGHTDTQYF. This sequence joins TRBV5-6 and TRBJ2-3, with a possible D match to TRBD1 (6 bases). V lost 3 bases to trimming and J lost 6 bases, with 11 bases between them. Germline CDR1 reads SGHDT; CDR2 reads YYEEEE. This CDR3 comprises 13 residues.

The rearrangement links TRBV30 to TRBJ1-3; a possible D gene is TRBD1 (6 bases). The germline CDR1 and CDR2 sequences are GTSNPN and SVGIG (reference sequence). Trimming left V 7 bases short and J 0 bases short, with 7 bases between. The CDR3 is 12 residues long. The CDR3 DNA follows: TGTGCCTCCAGGGGCTCTGGAAACACCATATATTTT. This gives the protein CASRGSGNTIYF.

The V and J genes are TRBV5-1 and TRBJ2-7; D uncertain. Trimming took 0 bases from V and 4 from J, leaving 8 bases between them. The CDR3 totals 13 residues. Germline CDR1 and CDR2: SGHRS and YFSETQ. The CDR3 is CASSLDSPYEQYF. CDR3 nucleotide sequence: TGCGCCAGCAGCTTGGACAGTCCGTACGAGCAGTACTTC.

V gene TRBV18 combines with J gene TRBJ2-5; no clear D. Germline CDR1 and CDR2: KGHSH and LQKENI. V was cut by 4 bases and J by 4 bases, with 7 bases left in between. The CDR3 consists of 12 residues. The CDR3 DNA sequence: TGTGCCAGCTCACAAAAGGGAGAGACCCAGTACTTC. Its translation: CASSQKGETQYF.

The gene calls are TRBV29-1 and TRBJ2-2; D gene uncertain. V was pared by 7 bases and J by 5 bases, with 17 bases between. The CDR3 covers 14 residues. Germline CDR1 SQVTM, CDR2 ANQGSEA. The CDR3 is CSATLTRRTGELFF. The DNA for the CDR3 is TGCAGCGCAACCCTGACTCGCCGGACCGGGGAGCTGTTTTTT.

The chain has TRBV29-1 and TRBJ2-7; D is ambiguous. This CDR3 spans 11 amino acids. Trimming took off 5 bases at V and 3 bases at J, with 8 bases between the two ends. The germline gives CDR1 SQVTM, CDR2 ANQGSEA. The CDR3 DNA reads as TGCAGCGTTATCAGAGACTACGAGCAGTACTTC. Its translation: CSVIRDYEQYF.

The V gene is TRBV5-1, the J gene TRBJ2-7; D gene uncertain. Germline lookup yields CDR1 SGHRS and CDR2 YFSETQ. The CDR3 has 14 residues. Trimming shortened V by 0 bases and J by 5 bases, and 12 bases separated the two germline ends. CDR3 sequence: CASSLGSGPDEQYF. Here the CDR3 DNA reads TGCGCCAGCAGCTTGGGATCGGGTCCCGACGAGCAGTACTTC.